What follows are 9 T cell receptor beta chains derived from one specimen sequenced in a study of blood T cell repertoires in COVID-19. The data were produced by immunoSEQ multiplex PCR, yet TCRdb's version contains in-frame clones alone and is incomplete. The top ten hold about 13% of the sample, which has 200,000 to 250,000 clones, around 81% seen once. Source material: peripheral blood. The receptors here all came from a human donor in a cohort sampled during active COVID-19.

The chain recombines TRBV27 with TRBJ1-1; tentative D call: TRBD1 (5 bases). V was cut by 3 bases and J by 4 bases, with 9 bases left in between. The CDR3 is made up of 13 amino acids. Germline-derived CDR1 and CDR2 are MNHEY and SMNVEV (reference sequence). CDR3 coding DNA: TGTGCCAGCAGTTTCTCGGGGGGCACTGAAGCTTTCTTT. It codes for CASSFSGGTEAFF.

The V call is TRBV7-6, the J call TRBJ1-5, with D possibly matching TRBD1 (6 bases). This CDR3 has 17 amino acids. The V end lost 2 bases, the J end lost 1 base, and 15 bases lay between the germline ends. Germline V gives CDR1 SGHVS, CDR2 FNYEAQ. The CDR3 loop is CASSLLGGGQSNQPQHF. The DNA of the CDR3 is TGTGCCAGCAGCTTACTGGGTGGGGGACAAAGCAATCAGCCCCAGCATTTT. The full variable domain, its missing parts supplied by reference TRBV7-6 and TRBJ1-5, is GAGVSQSPRYKVTKRGQDVALRCDPISGHVSLYWYRQALGQGPEFLTYFNYEAQQDKSGLPNDRFSAERPEGSISTLTIQRTEQRDSAMYRCASSLLGGGQSNQPQHFGDGTRLSIL.

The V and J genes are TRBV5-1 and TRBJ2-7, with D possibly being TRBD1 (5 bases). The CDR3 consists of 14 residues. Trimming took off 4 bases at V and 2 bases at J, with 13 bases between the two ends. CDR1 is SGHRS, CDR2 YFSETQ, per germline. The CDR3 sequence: CASSPRTPPYEQYF. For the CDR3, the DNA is TGCGCCAGCAGCCCCCGGACACCTCCCTACGAGCAGTACTTC.

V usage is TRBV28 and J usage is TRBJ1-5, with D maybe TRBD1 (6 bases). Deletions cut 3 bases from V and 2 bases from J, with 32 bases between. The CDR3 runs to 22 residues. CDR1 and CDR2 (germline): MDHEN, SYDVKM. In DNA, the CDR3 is TGTGCCAGCAGTTTCCAGGTTTCCCAATCGGGAGGCTCCCGACAGGGCAATCAGCCCCAGCATTTT. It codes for CASSFQVSQSGGSRQGNQPQHF.

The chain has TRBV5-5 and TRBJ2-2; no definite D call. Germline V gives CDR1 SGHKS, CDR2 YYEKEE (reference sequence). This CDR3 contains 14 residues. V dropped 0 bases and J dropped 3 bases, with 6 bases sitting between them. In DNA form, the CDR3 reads TGTGCCAGCAGCTTGGCTCACTACACCGGGGAGCTGTTTTTT. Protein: CASSLAHYTGELFF.

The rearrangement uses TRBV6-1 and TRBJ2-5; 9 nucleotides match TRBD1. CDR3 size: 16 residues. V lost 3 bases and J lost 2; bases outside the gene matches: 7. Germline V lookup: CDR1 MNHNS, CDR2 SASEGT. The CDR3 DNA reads TGTGCCAGCAGTGACCTCCCGGGACAGGGTCAAGAGACCCAGTACTTC. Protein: CASSDLPGQGQETQYF.

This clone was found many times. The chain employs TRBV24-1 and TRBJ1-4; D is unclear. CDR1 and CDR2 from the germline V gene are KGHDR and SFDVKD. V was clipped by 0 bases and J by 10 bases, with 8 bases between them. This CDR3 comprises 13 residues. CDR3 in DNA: TGTGCCACCAGTGATTTGACGAACGGAAAACTGTTTTTT. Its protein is CATSDLTNGKLFF.

In DNA form, the CDR3 reads TGTGCCAGCAGCCAGAATACCAGGAACACTGAAGCTTTCTTT. Its translation: CASSQNTRNTEAFF. The chain employs TRBV4-2 and TRBJ1-1; D is unresolved. The length of the CDR3 is 14 residues. Germline V gives CDR1 LGHNA, CDR2 YNFKEQ. V was pared by 3 bases and J by 1 base, with 9 bases between.

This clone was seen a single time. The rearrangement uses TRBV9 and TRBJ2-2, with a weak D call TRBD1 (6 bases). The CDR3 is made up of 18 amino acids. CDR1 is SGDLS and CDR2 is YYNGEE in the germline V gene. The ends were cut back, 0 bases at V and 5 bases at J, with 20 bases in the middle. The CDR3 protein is CASSVGYRAHRITGELFF. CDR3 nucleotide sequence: TGTGCCAGCAGCGTAGGTTACAGGGCCCACCGAATAACCGGGGAGCTGTTTTTT.